The clone carrying this T cell receptor (beta chain) occurred a few times. The target antigen is unknown. Amplified TCR beta CDR3 regions came from RNA transcripts. The primer set for the first-round RT-PCR of the TCR CDR3 was HTBI. One entry per CDR3 protein results from TCRdb running MiXCR on the multiplex PCR reads. The sample has approximately 700,000 distinct CDR3 sequences, about 45% seen once. Exclusion of a patient resulted from uncontrolled infection, other autoimmune disease, pregnancy or lactation. Diagnostic decisions used clinical symptoms, serum thyroxine and TRAb, thyroid ultrasound and orbital computed tomography. This record comes from a study of T cells in Graves' hyperthyroidism and ophthalmopathy. Study-wide results and limits: Ophthalmopathy and stable hyperthyroidism were separated by a 13 V-J model.

The germline V gene encodes CDR1 SEHNR and CDR2 FQNEAQ (reference sequence). V shed 5 bases and J shed 0 bases, with 14 bases lying between them. This CDR3 comprises 16 residues. The receptor was derived from an adult man with Graves' disease, either hyperthyroidism or ophthalmopathy (not recorded which). This chain connects TRBV7-9 to TRBJ1-3; a weak D match, TRBD1 (6 bases). The sequenced sample was peripheral blood or thyroid tissue (not recorded which). The CDR3 here is CASSAQGSHSGNTIYF. CDR3 DNA: TGTGCCAGCAGCGCCCAGGGGTCCCACTCTGGAAACACCATATATTTT.